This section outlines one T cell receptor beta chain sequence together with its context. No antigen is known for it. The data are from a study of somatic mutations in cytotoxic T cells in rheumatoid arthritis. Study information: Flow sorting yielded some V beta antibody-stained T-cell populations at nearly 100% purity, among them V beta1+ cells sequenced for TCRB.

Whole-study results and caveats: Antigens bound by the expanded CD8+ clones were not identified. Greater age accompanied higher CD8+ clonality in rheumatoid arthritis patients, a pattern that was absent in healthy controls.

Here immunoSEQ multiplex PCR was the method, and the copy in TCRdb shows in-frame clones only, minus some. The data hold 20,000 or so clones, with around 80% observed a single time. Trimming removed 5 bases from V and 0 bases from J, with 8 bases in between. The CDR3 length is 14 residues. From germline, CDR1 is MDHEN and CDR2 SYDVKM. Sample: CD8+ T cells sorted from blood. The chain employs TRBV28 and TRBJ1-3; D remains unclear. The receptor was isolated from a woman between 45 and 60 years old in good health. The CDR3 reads CASSQVLSGNTIYF. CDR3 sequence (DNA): TGTGCCAGCAGTCAGGTGCTCTCTGGAAACACCATATATTTT.